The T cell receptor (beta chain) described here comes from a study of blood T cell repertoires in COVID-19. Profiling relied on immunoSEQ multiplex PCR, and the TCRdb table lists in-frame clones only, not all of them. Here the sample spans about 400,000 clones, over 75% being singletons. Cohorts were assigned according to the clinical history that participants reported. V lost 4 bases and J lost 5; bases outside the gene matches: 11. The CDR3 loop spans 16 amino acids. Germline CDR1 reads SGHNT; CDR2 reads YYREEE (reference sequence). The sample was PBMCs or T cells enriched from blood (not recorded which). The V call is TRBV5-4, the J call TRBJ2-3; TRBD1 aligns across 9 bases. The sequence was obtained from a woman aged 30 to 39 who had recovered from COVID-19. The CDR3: CASSNRDRALVDTQYF. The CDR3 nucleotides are TGTGCCAGCAGCAACCGGGACAGGGCTCTAGTAGATACGCAGTATTTT.